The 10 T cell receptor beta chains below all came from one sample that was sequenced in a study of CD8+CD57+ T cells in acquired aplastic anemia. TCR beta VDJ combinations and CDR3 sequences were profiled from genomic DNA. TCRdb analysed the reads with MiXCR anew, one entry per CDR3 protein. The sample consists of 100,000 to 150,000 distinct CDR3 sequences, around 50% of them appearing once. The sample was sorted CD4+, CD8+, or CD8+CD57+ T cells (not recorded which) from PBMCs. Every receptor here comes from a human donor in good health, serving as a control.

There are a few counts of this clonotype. Here the CDR3 DNA reads TGTGCCAGCAGCGTCCAGGGAACTAATGAAAAACTGTTTTTT. It codes for CASSVQGTNEKLFF. The gene calls are TRBV2 and TRBJ1-4, with a tentative D call TRBD1 (5 bases). V lost 6 bases, J lost 1 base, and 9 bases lay in between. The CDR3 extends over 14 amino acids. The germline CDR1 and CDR2 sequences are SNHLY and FYNNEI.

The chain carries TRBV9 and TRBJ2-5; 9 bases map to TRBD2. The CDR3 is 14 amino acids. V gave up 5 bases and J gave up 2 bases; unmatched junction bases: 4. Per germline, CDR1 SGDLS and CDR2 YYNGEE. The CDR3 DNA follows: TGTGCCAGCAGTGGCGGGGGGGTTCAAGAGACCCAGTACTTC. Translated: CASSGGGVQETQYF.

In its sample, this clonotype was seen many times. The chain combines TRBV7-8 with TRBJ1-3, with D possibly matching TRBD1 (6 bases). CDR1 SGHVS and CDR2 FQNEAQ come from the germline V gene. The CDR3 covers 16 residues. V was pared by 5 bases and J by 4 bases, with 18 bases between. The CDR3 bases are TGTGCCAGCAGCCAGGGGCTTCTAAGGGCCGGAAACACCATATATTTT. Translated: CASSQGLLRAGNTIYF.

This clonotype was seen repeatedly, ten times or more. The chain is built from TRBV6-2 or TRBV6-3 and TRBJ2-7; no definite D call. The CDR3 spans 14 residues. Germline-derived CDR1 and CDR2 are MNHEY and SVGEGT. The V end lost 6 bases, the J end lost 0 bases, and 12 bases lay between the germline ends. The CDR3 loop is CASSPDLSSYEQYF. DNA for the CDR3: TGTGCCAGCAGCCCTGACTTGAGCTCCTACGAGCAGTACTTC.

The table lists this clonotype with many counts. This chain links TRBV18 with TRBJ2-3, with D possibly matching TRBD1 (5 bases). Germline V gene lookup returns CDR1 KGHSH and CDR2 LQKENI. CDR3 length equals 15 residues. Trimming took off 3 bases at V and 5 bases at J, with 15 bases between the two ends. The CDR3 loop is CASSPQGLAVDTQYF. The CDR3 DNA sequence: TGTGCCAGCTCACCCCAGGGTTTAGCTGTAGATACGCAGTATTTT.

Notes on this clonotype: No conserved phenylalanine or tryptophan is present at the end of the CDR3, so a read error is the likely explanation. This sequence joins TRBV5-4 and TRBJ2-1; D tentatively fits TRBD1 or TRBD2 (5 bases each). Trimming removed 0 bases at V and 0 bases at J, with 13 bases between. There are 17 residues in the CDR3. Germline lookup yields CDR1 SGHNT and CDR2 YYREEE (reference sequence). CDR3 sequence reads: CASSLEGPGVSYNEQFL. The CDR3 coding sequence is TGTGCCAGCAGCTTGGAGGGACCCGGGGTCTCCTACAATGAGCAGTTCCTC.

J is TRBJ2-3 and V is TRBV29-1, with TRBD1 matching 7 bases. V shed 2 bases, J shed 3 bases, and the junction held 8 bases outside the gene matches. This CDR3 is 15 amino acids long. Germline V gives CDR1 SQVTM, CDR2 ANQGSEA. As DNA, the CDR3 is TGCAGCGTTGAATTTTCGGGACAGAATACAGATACGCAGTATTTT. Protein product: CSVEFSGQNTDTQYF.

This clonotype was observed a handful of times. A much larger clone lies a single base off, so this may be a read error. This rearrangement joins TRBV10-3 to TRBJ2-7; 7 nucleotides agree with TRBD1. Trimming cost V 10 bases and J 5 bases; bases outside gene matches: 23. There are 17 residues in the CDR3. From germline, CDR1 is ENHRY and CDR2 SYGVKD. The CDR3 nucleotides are TGTGCCAGCAGCTCCGGGACAGTAAGTCTAAGGGGACACGAGCAGTACTTC. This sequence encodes CASSSGTVSLRGHEQYF.

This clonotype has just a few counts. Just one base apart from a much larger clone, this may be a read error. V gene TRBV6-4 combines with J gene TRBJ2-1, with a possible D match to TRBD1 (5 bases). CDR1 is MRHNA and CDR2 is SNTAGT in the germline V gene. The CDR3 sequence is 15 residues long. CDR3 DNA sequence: TGTGCCAGCAGTGACTCGCCAGGGCCCGGCGATGAGCAGTCCTTC. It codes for CASSDSPGPGDEQSF.

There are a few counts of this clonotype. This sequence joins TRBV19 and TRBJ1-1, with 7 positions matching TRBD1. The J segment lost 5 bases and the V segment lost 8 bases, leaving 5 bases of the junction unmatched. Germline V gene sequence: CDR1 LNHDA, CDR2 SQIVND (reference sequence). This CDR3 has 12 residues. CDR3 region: CASLTGWTEAFF. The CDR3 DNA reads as TGTGCCAGTCTGACAGGGTGGACTGAAGCTTTCTTT. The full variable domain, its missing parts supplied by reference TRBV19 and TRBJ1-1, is DGGITQSPKYLFRKEGQNVTLSCEQNLNHDAMYWYRQDPGQGLRLIYYSQIVNDFQKGDIAEGYSVSREKKESFPLTVTSAQKNPTAFYLCASLTGWTEAFFGQGTRLTVV.